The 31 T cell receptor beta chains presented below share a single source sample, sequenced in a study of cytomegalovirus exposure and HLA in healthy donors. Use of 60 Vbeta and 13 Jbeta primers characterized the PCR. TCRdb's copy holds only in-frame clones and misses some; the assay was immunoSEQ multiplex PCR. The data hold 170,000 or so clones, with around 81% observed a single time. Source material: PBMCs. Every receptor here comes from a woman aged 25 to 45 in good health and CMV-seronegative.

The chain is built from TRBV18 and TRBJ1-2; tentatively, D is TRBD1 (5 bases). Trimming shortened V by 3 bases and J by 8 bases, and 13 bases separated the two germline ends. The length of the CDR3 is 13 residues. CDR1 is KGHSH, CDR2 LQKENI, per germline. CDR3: CASSPEGTEGYTF. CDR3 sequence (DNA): TGTGCCAGCTCACCGGAGGGGACTGAGGGCTACACCTTC.

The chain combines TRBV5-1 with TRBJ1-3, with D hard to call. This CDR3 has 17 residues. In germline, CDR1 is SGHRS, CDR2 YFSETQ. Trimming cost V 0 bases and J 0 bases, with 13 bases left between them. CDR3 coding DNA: TGCGCCAGCAGCTTGGAGCCAGGCTCTGCCTCTGGAAACACCATATATTTT. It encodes CASSLEPGSASGNTIYF.

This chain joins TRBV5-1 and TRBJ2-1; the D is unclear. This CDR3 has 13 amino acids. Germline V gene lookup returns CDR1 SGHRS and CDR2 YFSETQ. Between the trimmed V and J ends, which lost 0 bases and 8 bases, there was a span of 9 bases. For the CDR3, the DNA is TGCGCCAGCAGCTTGGTTCCGGTCGATGAGCAGTTCTTC. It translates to CASSLVPVDEQFF.

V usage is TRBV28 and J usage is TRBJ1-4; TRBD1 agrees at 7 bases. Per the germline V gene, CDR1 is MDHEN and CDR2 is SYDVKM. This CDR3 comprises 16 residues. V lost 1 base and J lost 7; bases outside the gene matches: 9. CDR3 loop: CASSLLQGSGGEKLFF. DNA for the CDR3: TGTGCCAGCAGTTTATTACAGGGGTCGGGCGGTGAAAAACTGTTTTTT. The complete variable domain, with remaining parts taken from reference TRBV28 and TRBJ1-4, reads DVKVTQSSRYLVKRTGEKVFLECVQDMDHENMFWYRQDPGLGLRLIYFSYDVKMKEKGDIPEGYSVSREKKERFSLILESASTNQTSMYLCASSLLQGSGGEKLFFGSGTQLSVL.

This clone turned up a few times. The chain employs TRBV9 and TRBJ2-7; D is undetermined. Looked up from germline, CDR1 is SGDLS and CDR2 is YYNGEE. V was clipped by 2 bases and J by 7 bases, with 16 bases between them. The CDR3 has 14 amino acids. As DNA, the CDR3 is TGTGCCAGCAGCGTTACCCCCGACTCCTTAGAGCAGTACTTC. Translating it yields CASSVTPDSLEQYF. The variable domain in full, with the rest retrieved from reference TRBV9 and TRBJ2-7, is DSGVTQTPKHLITATGQRVTLRCSPRSGDLSVYWYQQSLDQGLQFLIQYYNGEERAKGNILERFSAQQFPDLHSELNLSSLELGDSALYFCASSVTPDSLEQYFGPGTRLTVT.

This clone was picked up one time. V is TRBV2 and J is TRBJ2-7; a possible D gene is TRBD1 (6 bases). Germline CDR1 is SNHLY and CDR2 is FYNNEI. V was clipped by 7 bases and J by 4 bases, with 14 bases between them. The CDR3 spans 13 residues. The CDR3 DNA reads TGTGCCAGCACGGAACAGGGCATGTACGAGCAGTACTTC. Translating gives CASTEQGMYEQYF. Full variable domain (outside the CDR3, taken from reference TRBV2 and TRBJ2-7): EPEVTQTPSHQVTQMGQEVILRCVPISNHLYFYWYRQILGQKVEFLVSFYNNEISEKSEIFDDQFSVERPDGSNFTLKIRSTKLEDSAMYFCASTEQGMYEQYFGPGTRLTVT.

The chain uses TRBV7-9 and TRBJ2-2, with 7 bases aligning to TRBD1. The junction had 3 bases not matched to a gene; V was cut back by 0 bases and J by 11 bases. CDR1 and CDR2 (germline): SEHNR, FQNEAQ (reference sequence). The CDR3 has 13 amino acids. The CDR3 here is CASSLADRPELFF. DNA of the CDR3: TGTGCCAGCAGCTTAGCGGACAGGCCCGAGCTGTTTTTT. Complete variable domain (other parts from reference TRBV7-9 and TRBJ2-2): DTGVSQNPRHKITKRGQNVTFRCDPISEHNRLYWYRQTLGQGPEFLTYFQNEAQLEKSRLLSDRFSAERPKGSFSTLEIQRTEQGDSAMYLCASSLADRPELFFGEGSRLTVL.

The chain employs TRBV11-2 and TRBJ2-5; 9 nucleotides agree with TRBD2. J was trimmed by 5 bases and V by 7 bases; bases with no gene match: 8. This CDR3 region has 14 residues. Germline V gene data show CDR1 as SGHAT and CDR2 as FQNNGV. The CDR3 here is CASTSGLASETQYF. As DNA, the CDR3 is TGTGCCAGCACCTCGGGACTAGCATCGGAGACCCAGTACTTC.

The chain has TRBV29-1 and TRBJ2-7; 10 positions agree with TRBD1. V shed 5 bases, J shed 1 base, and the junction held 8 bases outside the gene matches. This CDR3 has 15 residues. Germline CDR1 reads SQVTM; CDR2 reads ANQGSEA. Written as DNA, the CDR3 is TGCAGCGTTCAAAATAAGGGACAGGGGTCCTACGAGCAGTACTTC. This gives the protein CSVQNKGQGSYEQYF.

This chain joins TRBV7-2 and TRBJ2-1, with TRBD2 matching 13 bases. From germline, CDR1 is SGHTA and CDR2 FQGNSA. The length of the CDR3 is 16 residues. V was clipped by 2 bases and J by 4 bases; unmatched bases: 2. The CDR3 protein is CASSLQTSGGYNEQFF. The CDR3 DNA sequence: TGTGCCAGCAGCTTACAGACTAGCGGGGGGTACAATGAGCAGTTCTTC.

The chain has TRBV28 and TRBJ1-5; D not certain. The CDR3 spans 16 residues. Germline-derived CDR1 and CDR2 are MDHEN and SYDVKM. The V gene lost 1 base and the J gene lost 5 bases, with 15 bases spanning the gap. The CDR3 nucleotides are TGTGCCAGCAGTTTATTTTTAGCGTCTGACCATCAGCCCCAGCATTTT. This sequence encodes CASSLFLASDHQPQHF.

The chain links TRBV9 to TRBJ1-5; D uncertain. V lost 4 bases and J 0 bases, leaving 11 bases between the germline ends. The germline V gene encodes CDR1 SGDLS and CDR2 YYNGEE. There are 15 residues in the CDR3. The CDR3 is CASSREDVSNQPQHF. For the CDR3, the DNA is TGTGCCAGCAGCCGGGAGGACGTTAGCAATCAGCCCCAGCATTTT.

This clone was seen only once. The CDR3 protein is CASSVSTVVTTGNTIYF. The CDR3 DNA is TGTGCCAGCAGCGTCAGTACAGTAGTTACCACCGGAAACACCATATATTTT. The chain combines TRBV9 with TRBJ1-3; D call uncertain. V gave up 2 bases and J gave up 4 bases, with 19 bases separating them. This CDR3 is 17 amino acids long. Germline assignment: CDR1 SGDLS and CDR2 YYNGEE.

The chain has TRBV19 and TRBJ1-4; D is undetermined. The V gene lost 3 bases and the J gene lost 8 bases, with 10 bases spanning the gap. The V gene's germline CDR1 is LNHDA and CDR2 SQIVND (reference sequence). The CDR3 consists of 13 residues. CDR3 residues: CASSILGGEKLFF. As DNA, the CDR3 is TGTGCCAGTAGTATTTTGGGAGGGGAAAAACTGTTTTTT.

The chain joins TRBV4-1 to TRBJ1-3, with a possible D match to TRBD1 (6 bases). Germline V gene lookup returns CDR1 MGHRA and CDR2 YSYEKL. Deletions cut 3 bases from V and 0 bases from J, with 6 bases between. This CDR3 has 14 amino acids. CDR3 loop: CASSQGHSGNTIYF. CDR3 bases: TGCGCCAGCAGCCAGGGACACTCTGGAAACACCATATATTTT.

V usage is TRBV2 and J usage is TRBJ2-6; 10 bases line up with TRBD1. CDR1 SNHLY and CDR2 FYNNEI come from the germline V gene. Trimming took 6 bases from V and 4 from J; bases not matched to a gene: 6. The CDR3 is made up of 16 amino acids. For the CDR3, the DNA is TGTGCCAGCAGGCTAGACAGGGGGCCGGGGGCCAACGTCCTGACTTTC. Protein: CASRLDRGPGANVLTF. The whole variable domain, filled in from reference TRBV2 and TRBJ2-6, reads EPEVTQTPSHQVTQMGQEVILRCVPISNHLYFYWYRQILGQKVEFLVSFYNNEISEKSEIFDDQFSVERPDGSNFTLKIRSTKLEDSAMYFCASRLDRGPGANVLTFGAGSRLTVL.

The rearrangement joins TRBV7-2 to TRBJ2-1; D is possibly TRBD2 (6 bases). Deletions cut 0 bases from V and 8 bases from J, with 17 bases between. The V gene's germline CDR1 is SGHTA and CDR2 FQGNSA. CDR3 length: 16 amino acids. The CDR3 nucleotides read TGTGCCAGCAGCTTAGCTTCACGACTAGTTATCTATGAGCAGTTCTTC. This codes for CASSLASRLVIYEQFF.

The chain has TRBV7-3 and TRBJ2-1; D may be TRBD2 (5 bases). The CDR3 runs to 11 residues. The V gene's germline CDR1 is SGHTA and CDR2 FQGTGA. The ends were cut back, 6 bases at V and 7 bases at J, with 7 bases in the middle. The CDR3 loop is CASSTGNEQFF. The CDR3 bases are TGTGCCAGCAGTACGGGGAATGAGCAGTTCTTC.

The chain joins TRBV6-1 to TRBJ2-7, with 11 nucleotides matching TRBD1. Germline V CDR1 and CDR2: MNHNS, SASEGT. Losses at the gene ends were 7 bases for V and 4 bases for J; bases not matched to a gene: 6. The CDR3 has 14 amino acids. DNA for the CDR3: TGTGCCAGCAAGATAGGGACAGGGGGTTACGAGCAGTACTTC. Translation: CASKIGTGGYEQYF.

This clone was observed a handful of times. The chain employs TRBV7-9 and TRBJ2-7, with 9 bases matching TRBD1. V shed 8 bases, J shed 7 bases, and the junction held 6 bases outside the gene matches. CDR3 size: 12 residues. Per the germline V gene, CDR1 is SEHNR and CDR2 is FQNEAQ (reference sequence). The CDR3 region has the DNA TGTGCCAGCCTGGACAGGGGCAGTGAGCAGTACTTC. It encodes CASLDRGSEQYF.

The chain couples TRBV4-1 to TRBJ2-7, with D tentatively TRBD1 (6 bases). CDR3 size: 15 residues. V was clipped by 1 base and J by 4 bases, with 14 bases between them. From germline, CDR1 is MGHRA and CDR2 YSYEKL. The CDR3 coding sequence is TGCGCCAGCAGCCAAGTTCAGGGGACGAGGTACGAGCAGTACTTC. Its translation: CASSQVQGTRYEQYF.

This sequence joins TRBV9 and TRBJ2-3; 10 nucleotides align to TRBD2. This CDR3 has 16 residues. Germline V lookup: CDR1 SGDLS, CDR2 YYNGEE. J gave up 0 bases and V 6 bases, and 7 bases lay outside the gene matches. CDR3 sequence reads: CASTTGTSDSTDTQYF. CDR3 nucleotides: TGTGCCAGCACCACCGGGACTAGCGATAGCACAGATACGCAGTATTTT.

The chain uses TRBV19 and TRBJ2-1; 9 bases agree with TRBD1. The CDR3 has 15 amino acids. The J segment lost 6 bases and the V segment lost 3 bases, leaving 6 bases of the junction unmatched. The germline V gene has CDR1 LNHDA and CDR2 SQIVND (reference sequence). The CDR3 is CASSIGTGLSNEQFF. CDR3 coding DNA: TGTGCCAGTAGTATCGGGACAGGGTTAAGCAATGAGCAGTTCTTC.

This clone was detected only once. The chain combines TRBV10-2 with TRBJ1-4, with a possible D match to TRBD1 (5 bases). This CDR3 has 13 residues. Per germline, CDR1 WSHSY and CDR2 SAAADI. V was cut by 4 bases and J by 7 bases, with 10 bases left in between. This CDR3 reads CASSAPRGEKLFF. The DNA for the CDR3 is TGCGCCAGCAGTGCCCCTAGGGGTGAAAAACTGTTTTTT.

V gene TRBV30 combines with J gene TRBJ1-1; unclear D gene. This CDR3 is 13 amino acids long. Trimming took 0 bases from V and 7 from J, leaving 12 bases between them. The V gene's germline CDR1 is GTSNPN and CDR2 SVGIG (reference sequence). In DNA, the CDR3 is TGTGCCTGGAGTGTCATCGAGGAAAATGAAGCTTTCTTT. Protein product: CAWSVIEENEAFF.

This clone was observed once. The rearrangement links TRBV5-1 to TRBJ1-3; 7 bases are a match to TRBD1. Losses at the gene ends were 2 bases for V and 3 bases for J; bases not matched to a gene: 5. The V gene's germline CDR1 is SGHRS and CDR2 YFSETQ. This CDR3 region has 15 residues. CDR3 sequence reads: CASSFGGGSGNTIYF. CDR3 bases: TGCGCCAGCAGCTTTGGAGGGGGCAGTGGAAACACCATATATTTT.

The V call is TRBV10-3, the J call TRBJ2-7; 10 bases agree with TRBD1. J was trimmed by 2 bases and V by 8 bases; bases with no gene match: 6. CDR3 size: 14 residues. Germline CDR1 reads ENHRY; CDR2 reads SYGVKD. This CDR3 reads CAIQPGTGAYEQYF. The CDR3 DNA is TGTGCCATCCAGCCCGGGACAGGGGCCTACGAGCAGTACTTC.

The CDR3 region has the DNA TGTGCCAGTAGTTCCCCGTCCCTAGCGGGGGGCAATGAGCAGTTCTTC. Translation: CASSSPSLAGGNEQFF. This chain connects TRBV19 to TRBJ2-1, with 11 bases aligning to TRBD2. CDR3 size: 16 residues. Germline CDR1 LNHDA, CDR2 SQIVND (reference sequence). V dropped 5 bases and J dropped 6; count of bases not matched to a gene: 9.

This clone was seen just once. In DNA form, the CDR3 reads TGTGCCCCCAAATCCGGAGTCTATGAGCAGTTCTTC. Protein product: CAPKSGVYEQFF. The chain combines TRBV6-4 with TRBJ2-1; D gene unclear. The germline V gene encodes CDR1 MRHNA and CDR2 SNTAGT. This CDR3 spans 12 amino acids. V lost 11 bases and J lost 8, with 16 bases in between.

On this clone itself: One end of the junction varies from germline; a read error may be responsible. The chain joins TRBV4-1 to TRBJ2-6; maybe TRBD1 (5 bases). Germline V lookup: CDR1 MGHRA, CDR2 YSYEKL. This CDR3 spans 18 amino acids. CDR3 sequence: CASSQGTGISSGANGLTF. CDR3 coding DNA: TGCGCCAGCAGCCAAGGTACAGGTATAAGTTCTGGGGCCAACGGCCTGACTTTC.

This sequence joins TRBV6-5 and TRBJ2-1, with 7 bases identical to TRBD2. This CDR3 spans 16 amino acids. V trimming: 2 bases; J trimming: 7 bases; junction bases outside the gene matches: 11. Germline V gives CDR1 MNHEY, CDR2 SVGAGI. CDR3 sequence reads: CASSYRVSGRSNEQFF. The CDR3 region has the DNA TGTGCCAGCAGTTACCGCGTTAGCGGGCGGTCGAATGAGCAGTTCTTC.